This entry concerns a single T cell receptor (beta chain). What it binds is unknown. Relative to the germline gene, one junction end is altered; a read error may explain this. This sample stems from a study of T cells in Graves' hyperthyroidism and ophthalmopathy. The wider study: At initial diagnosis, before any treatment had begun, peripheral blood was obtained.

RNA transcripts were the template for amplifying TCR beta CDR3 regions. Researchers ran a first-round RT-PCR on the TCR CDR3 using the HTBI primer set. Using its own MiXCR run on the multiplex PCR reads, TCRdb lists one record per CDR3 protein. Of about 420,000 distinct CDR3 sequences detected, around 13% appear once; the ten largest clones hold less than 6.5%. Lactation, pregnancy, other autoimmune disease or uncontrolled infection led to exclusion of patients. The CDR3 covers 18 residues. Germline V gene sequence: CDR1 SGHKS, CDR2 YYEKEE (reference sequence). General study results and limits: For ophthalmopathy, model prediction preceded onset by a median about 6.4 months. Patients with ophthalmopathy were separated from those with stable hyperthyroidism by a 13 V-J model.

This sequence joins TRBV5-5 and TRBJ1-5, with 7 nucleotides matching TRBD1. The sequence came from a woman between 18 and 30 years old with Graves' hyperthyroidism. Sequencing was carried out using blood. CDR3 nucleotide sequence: TGCGCCAGCAGCCAAGGAATGTTAACAGGGGCTAGCTGGCAGCCCCAGCATTTT. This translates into CASSQGMLTGASWQPQHF. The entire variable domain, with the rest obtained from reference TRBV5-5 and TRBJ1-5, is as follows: DAGVTQSPTHLIKTRGQQVTLRCSPISGHKSVSWYQQVLGQGPQFIFQYYEKEERGRGNFPDRFSARQFPNYSSELNVNALLLGDSALYLCASSQGMLTGASWQPQHFGDGTRLSIL.